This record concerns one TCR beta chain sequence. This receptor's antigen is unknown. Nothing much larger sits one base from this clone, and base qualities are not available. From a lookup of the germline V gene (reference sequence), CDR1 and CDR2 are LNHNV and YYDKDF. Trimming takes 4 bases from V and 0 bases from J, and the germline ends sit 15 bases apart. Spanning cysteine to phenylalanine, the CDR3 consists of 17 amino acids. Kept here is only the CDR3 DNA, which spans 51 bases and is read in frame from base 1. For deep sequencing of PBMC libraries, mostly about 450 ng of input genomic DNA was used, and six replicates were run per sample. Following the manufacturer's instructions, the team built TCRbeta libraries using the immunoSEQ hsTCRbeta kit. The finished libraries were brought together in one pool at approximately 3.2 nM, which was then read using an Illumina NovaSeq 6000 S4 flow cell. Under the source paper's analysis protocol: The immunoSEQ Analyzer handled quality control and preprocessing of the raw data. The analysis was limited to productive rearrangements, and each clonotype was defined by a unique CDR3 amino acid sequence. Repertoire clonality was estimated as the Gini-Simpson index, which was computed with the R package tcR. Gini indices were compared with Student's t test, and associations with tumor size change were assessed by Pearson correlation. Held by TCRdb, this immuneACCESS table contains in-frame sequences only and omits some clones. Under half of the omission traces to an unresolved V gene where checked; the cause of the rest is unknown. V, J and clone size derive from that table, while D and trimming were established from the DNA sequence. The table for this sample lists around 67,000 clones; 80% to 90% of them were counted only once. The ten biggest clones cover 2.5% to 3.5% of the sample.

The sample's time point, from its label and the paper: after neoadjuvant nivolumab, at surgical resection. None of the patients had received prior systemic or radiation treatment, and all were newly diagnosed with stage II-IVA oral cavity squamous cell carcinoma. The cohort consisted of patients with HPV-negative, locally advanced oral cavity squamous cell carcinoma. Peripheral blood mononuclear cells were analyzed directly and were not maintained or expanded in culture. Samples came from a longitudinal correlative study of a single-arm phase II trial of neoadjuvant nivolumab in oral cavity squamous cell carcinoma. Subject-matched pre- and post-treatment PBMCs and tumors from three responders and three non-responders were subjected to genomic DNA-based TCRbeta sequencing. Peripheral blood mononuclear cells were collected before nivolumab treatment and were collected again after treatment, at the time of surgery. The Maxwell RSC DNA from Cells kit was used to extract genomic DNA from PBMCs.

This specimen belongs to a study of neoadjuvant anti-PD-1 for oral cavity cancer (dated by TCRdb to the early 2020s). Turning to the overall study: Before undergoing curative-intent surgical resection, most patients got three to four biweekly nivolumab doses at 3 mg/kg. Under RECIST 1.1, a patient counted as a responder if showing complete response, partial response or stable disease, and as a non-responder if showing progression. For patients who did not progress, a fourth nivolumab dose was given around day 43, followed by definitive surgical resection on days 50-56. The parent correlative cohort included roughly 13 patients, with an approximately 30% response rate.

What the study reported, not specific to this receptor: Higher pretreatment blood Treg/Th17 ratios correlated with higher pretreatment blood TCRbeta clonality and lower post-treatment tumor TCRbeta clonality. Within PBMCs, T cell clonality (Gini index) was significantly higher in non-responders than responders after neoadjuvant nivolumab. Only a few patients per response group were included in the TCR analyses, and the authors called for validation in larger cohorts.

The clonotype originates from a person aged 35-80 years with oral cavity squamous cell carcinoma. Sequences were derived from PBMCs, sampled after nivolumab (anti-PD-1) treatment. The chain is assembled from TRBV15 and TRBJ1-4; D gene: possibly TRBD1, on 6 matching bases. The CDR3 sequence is CATSNFEGVATNEKLFF. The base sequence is TGTGCCACCAGCAATTTCGAGGGGGTTGCAACTAATGAAAAACTGTTTTTT.